The 9 T cell receptor beta chains in this list originate from one sample, sequenced in a study of neurological immune-mediated disorders. TCRdb reprocessed the 5' RACE reads with MiXCR, giving one entry per CDR3 protein. Here the sample spans tens of thousands of distinct CDR3 sequences, more than 20% being singletons. The time point is: technical triplicate 2. The sample was PBMCs. The receptors stem from a man in his fifties or sixties with HTLV-1-associated myelopathy (HAM/TSP).

This clonotype has a count of ten or more. The gene calls are TRBV9 and TRBJ1-3; possible D gene TRBD1, 6 bases. Germline lookup yields CDR1 SGDLS and CDR2 YYNGEE. The CDR3 contains 15 residues. The germline V and J ends were trimmed by 4 bases and 2 bases, with 13 bases remaining between them. In nucleotides, the CDR3 is TGTGCCAGCAGCATAGGGACACTCCCTGGAAACACCATATATTTT. Its translation: CASSIGTLPGNTIYF.

This clonotype was found many times. The chain links TRBV5-6 to TRBJ2-3; D is ambiguous. CDR1 SGHDT and CDR2 YYEEEE come from the germline V gene. The CDR3 consists of 13 residues. Trimming left V 4 bases short and J 2 bases short, with 8 bases between. The CDR3 DNA follows: TGTGCCAGCAGCCCTGATCTCACAGATACGCAGTATTTT. The encoded protein is CASSPDLTDTQYF.

The sample holds many counts of this clonotype. V gene TRBV3-1 combines with J gene TRBJ2-4; 7 positions match TRBD2. Looked up from germline, CDR1 is LGHDT and CDR2 is YNNKEL (reference sequence). V dropped 6 bases and J dropped 7; count of bases not matched to a gene: 6. This CDR3 is 13 amino acids long. Here the CDR3 reads CASRAGGSNIQYF. In DNA, the CDR3 is TGTGCCAGCAGGGCCGGGGGGTCCAACATTCAGTACTTC.

The chain couples TRBV9 to TRBJ1-1; D gene uncertain. This CDR3 is 12 amino acids long. Germline V gene sequence: CDR1 SGDLS, CDR2 YYNGEE. The germline V and J ends were trimmed by 4 bases and 5 bases, with 9 bases remaining between them. This CDR3 is CASSRGGTEAFF. The DNA for the CDR3 is TGTGCCAGCAGCAGAGGCGGGACTGAAGCTTTCTTT.

This clonotype has at least ten counts. The rearrangement links TRBV7-9 to TRBJ1-2, with D possibly being TRBD1 (6 bases). Germline values: CDR1 SEHNR, CDR2 FQNEAQ (reference sequence). Deletions cut 5 bases from V and 5 bases from J, with 15 bases between. This CDR3 is built from 14 residues. The CDR3 bases are TGTGCCAGCAGCCATACGACAGGACATTATGGCTACACCTTC. It specifies CASSHTTGHYGYTF.

This clonotype was seen ten or more times. The V call is TRBV6-5, the J call TRBJ2-2; D gene ambiguous. CDR1 and CDR2 (germline): MNHEY, SVGAGI. V lost 8 bases and J lost 1, with 8 bases in between. The CDR3 has 13 residues. The DNA of the CDR3 is TGTGCCAGCGGTTTGAGGAACACCGGGGAGCTGTTTTTT. Protein product: CASGLRNTGELFF.

This clonotype showed up many times. The V call is TRBV20-1, the J call TRBJ2-5; D gene unclear. The CDR3 consists of 11 residues. Trimming took off 1 base at V and 5 bases at J, with 5 bases between the two ends. The germline gives CDR1 DFQATT, CDR2 SNEGSKA (reference sequence). The CDR3 region is CSARVRETQYF. CDR3 DNA: TGCAGTGCTAGAGTGCGGGAGACCCAGTACTTC.

In its sample, this clonotype was seen many times. The chain carries TRBV5-1 and TRBJ1-2; the match to TRBD1 covers 8 bases. With 0 bases clipped from V and 7 bases from J, the junction kept 5 bases outside the gene matches. Germline CDR1 reads SGHRS; CDR2 reads YFSETQ. The CDR3 loop spans 14 amino acids. In nucleotides, the CDR3 is TGCGCCAGCAGCTTGGAAACAGGGGGGACTGGCTACACCTTC. Residues: CASSLETGGTGYTF.

This clonotype occurred many times. The chain uses TRBV2 and TRBJ1-1; unclear D gene. This CDR3 comprises 15 residues. CDR1 is SNHLY and CDR2 is FYNNEI in the germline V gene. With 11 bases removed from V and 4 bases from J, the gap between germline ends came to 23 bases. CDR3 loop: CASSAVMAGSTEAFF. DNA for the CDR3: TGTGCCTCCTCGGCCGTTATGGCTGGAAGCACTGAAGCTTTCTTT.